This TCR beta chain was retrieved from a study of radiation and T cells in renal cell carcinoma. Trimming pared 7 bases from V and 7 bases from J, leaving 11 bases between. CDR3 length: 12 residues. The germline gives CDR1 SGHNT, CDR2 YENEEA. The time point denotes: blood 4 weeks post-SBRT, at nephrectomy. Treatment: 15 Gy SBRT to primary tumor, nephrectomy 4 weeks later. TCRdb keeps only in-frame clones here, not all; method: immunoSEQ multiplex PCR. The sample lists tens of thousands of clones, approximately 81% seen once, with 33% in the top ten. This clonotype was obtained from a man aged 55 to 70 with renal cell carcinoma. Source: blood, taken from a patient whose treatment included radiotherapy and nephrectomy. The genes are TRBV11-3 and TRBJ2-1; tentative D call: TRBD2 (5 bases). The CDR3: CASKGPGNEQFF. As DNA, the CDR3 is TGTGCCAGCAAAGGGCCGGGAAATGAGCAGTTCTTC.